What follows describes a single TCR beta chain. The CDR3 extends over 16 amino acids. Germline V CDR1 and CDR2: MDHEN, SYDVKM. V lost 8 bases, J lost 5 bases, and 14 bases stayed unmatched. These data originate in a study of T cell changes during pregnancy in multiple sclerosis. Assay used: immunoSEQ multiplex PCR; TCRdb lists only in-frame clones, some missing. The data show about 130,000 clones, with roughly 96% seen just once and approximately 0.45% held by the top ten. This sample comprised peripheral blood, obtained after pregnancy. This clonotype was obtained from a female donor with multiple sclerosis, enrolled in a pregnancy study. This sequence joins TRBV28 and TRBJ1-2, with 10 nucleotides matching TRBD1. The CDR3 sequence is CASGPVRRQGAYGYTF. The CDR3, as DNA: TGTGCCAGCGGACCCGTTAGGAGACAGGGGGCGTATGGCTACACCTTC.